This TCR beta chain was observed in a study of T cells in Graves' hyperthyroidism and ophthalmopathy. Study conclusions and caveats: Most expanded thyroid clonotypes above 0.001 also appeared in blood. Separation of ophthalmopathy from stable hyperthyroidism was achieved by a 13 V-J model.

This clonotype was counted many times. Its antigen remains unknown. CDR1 MDHEN and CDR2 SYDVKM come from the germline V gene. The CDR3 runs to 19 residues. V was shortened by 2 bases and J by 0 bases, with 17 bases between the two germline ends. Isolation of PBMCs was performed on about 9.9 ml fresh peripheral blood. Amplification of TCR beta CDR3 regions was performed using RNA transcripts as template. First-round RT-PCR of the TCR CDR3 relied on the HTBI primer set. TCRdb re-analysed the multiplex PCR reads in MiXCR, keeping a single row per CDR3 protein. Here the sample spans roughly 350,000 distinct CDR3 sequences, over 11% being singletons.

The rearrangement joins TRBV28 to TRBJ2-6; D unresolved. The sequence derives from a young woman with Graves' hyperthyroidism. Sequenced input: blood. Written as DNA, the CDR3 is TGTGCCAGCAGTTTAGCCGGAGCGTCGAGAGTCTCTGGGGCCAACGTCCTGACTTTC. Translated: CASSLAGASRVSGANVLTF.